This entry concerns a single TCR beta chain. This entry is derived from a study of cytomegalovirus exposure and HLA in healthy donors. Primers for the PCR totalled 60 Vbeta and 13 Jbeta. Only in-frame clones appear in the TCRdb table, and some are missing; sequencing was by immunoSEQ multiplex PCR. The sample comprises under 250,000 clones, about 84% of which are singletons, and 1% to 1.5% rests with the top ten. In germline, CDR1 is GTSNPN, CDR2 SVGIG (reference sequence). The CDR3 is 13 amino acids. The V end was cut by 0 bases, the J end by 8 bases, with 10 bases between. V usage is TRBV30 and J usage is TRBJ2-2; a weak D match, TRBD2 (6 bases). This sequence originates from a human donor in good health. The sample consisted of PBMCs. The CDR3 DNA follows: TGTGCCTGGAGTGTCCTCGGGGGTGGGGAGCTGTTTTTT. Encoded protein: CAWSVLGGGELFF.